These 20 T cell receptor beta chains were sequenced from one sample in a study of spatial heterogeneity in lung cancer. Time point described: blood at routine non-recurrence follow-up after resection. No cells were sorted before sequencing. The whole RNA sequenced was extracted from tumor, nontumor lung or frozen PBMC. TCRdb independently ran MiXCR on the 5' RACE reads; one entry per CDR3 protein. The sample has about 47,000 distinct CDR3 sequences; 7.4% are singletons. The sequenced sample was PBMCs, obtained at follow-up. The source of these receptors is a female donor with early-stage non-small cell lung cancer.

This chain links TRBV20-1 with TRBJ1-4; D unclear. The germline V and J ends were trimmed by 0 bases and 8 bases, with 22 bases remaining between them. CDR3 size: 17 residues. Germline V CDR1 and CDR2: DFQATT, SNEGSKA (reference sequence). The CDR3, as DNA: TGCAGTGCTAGAGATCGTCGAAAAAACCCGACGGAGGAAAAACTGTTTTTT. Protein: CSARDRRKNPTEEKLFF.

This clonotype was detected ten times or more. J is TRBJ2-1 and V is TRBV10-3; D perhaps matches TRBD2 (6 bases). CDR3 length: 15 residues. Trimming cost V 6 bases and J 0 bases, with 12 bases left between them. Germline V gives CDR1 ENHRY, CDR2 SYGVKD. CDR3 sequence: CAISRDSSSYNEQFF. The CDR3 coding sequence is TGTGCCATCAGCCGGGACTCGAGCTCCTACAATGAGCAGTTCTTC.

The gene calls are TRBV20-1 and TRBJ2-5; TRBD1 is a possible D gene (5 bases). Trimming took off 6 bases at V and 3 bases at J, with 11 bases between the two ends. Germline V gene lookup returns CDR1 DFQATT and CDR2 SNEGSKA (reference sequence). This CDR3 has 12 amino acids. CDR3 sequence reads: CSAKTEKETQYF. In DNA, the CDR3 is TGCAGTGCAAAGACAGAAAAAGAGACCCAGTACTTC.

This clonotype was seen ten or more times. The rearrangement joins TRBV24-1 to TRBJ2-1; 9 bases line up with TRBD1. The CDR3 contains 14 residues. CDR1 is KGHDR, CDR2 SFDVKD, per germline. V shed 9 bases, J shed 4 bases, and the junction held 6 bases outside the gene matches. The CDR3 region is CATGTGGRYNEQFF. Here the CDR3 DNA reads TGTGCCACCGGCACAGGGGGCCGGTACAATGAGCAGTTCTTC.

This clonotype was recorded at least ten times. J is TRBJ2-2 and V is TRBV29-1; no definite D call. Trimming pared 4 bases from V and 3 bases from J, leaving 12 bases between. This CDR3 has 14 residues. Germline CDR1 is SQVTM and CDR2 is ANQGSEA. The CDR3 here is CSVAQDPYTGELFF. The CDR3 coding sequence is TGCAGCGTTGCGCAGGATCCTTACACCGGGGAGCTGTTTTTT.

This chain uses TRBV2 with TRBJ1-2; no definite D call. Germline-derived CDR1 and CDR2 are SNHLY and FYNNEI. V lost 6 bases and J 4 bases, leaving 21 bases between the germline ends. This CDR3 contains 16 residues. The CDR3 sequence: CASSPGRSGLSYGYTF. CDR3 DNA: TGTGCCAGCAGCCCTGGACGAAGTGGCCTGTCCTATGGCTACACCTTC.

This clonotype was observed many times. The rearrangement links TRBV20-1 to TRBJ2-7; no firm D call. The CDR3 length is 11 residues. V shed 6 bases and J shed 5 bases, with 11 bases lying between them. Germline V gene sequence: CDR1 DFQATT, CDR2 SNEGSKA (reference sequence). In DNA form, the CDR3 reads TGCAGTGCCGCGGAGCCCGACGAGCAGTACTTC. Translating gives CSAAEPDEQYF.

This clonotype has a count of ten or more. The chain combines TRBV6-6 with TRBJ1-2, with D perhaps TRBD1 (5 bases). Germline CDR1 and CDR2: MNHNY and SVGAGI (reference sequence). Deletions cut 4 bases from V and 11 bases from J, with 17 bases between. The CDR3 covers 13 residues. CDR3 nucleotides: TGTGCCAGCAGTTTAGACAGAAATACTGGGTACACCTTC. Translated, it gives CASSLDRNTGYTF.

The CDR3 spells CASRLRDLDGGMTNTGELFF. The CDR3 DNA reads as TGTGCAAGTCGCTTGCGAGACCTTGACGGGGGAATGACGAACACCGGGGAGCTGTTTTTT. The chain carries TRBV12-2 and TRBJ2-2; the D call in the table, TRBD1, was not verified against the DNA. TRBV12-2 is reported as a pseudogene. The CDR3 extends over 20 amino acids.

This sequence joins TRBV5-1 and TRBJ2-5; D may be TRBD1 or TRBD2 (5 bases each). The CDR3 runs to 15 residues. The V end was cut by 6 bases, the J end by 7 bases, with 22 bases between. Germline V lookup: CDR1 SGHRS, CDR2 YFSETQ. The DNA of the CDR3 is TGCGCCAGCACCTGGGGACCGACCGGCCACTCGACCCAGTACTTC. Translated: CASTWGPTGHSTQYF.

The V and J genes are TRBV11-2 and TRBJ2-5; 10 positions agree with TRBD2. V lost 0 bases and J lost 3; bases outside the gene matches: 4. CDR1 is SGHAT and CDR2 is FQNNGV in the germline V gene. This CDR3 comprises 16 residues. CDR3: CASSLELAGLKETQYF. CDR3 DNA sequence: TGTGCCAGCAGCTTAGAACTAGCGGGGTTAAAAGAGACCCAGTACTTC.

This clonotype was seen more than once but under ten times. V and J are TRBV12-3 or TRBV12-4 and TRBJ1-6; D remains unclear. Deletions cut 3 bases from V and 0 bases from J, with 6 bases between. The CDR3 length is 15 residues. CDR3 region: CASSFQSSYNSPLHF. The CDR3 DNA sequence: TGTGCCAGCAGTTTCCAGAGCTCCTATAATTCACCCCTCCACTTT.

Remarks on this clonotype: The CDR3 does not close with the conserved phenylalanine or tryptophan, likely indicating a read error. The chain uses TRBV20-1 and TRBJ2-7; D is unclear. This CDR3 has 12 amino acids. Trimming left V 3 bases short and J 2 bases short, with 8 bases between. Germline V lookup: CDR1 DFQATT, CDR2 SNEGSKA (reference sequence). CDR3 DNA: TGCAGTGCTAGTGGAAGACCCTACGAGCAGTACCTC. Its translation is CSASGRPYEQYL.

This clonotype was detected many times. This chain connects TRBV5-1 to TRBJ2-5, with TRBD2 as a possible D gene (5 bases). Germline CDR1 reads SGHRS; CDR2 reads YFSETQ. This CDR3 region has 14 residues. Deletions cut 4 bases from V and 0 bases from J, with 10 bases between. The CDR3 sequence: CASSRDGNQETQYF. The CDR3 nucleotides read TGCGCCAGCAGCAGAGACGGGAACCAAGAGACCCAGTACTTC.

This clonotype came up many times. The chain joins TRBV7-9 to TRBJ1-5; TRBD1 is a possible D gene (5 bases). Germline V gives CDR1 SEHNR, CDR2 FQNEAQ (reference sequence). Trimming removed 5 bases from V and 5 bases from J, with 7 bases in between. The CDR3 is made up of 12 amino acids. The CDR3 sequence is CASSLGDQPQHF. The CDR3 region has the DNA TGTGCCAGCAGCCTGGGGGATCAGCCCCAGCATTTT.

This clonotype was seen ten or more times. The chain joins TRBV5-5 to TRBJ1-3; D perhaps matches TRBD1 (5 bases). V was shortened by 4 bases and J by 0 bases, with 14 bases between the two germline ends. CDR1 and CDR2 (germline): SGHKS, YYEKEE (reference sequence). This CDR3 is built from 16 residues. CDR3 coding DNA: TGTGCCAGCAGCCAAAGGGGATCATCCTCTGGAAACACCATATATTTT. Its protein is CASSQRGSSSGNTIYF.

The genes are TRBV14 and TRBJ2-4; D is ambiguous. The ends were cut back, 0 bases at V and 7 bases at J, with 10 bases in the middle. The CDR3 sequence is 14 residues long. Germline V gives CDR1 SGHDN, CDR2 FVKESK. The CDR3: CASSQDQSFNIQYF. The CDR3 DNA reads TGTGCCAGCAGCCAAGATCAATCTTTCAACATTCAGTACTTC.

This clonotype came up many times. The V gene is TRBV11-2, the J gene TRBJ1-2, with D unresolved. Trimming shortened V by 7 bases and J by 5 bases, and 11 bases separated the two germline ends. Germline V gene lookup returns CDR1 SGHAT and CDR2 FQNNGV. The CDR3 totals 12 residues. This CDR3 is CASTSPAYGYTF. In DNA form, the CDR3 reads TGTGCCAGCACTTCTCCGGCATATGGCTACACCTTC. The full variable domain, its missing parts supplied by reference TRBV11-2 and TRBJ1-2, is EAGVAQSPRYKIIEKRQSVAFWCNPISGHATLYWYQQILGQGPKLLIQFQNNGVVDDSQLPKDRFSAERLKGVDSTLKIQPAKLEDSAVYLCASTSPAYGYTFGSGTRLTVV.

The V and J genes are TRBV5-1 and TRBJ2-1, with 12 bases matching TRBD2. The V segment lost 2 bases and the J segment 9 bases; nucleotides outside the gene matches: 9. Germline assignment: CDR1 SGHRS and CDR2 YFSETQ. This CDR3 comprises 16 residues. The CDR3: CASSFDPSGGAGEQFF. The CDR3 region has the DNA TGCGCCAGCAGCTTTGATCCTAGCGGGGGGGCAGGTGAGCAGTTCTTC. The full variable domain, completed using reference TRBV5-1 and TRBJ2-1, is KAGVTQTPRYLIKTRGQQVTLSCSPISGHRSVSWYQQTPGQGLQFLFEYFSETQRNKGNFPGRFSGRQFSNSRSEMNVSTLELGDSALYLCASSFDPSGGAGEQFFGPGTRLTVL.

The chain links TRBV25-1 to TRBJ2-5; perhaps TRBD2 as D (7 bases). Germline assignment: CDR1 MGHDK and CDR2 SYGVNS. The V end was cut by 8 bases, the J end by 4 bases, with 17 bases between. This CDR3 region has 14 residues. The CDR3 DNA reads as TGTGCCAGCGTCCGCCCGGGGGGCGCAGAGACCCAGTACTTC. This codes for CASVRPGGAETQYF.